Below are 10 T cell receptor beta chains sequenced from a single sample in a study of CD8 T cells in ankylosing spondylitis. Their specific antigens are unknown. Study-wide results and limits: There was a TCR beta motif, made of fewer than 10 highly homologous variants, that appeared characteristic of ankylosing spondylitis blood.

TCRdb reprocessed the 5' RACE reads with MiXCR, giving one entry per CDR3 protein. The table shows a few hundred thousand distinct CDR3 sequences, with about a fifth occurring only once. The sequencing sample was made of blood, either unsorted or a sorted T cell fraction (not recorded which). Receptors originate from a male donor with ankylosing spondylitis.

This chain uses TRBV28 with TRBJ2-2; no firm D call. Trimming pared 6 bases from V and 3 bases from J, leaving 11 bases between. The CDR3 totals 14 residues. Germline V CDR1 and CDR2: MDHEN, SYDVKM. CDR3 bases: TGTGCCAGCAGGGTTCCCAGAGACACCGGGGAGCTGTTTTTT. This translates into CASRVPRDTGELFF.

The rearrangement uses TRBV27 and TRBJ1-4; D gene unclear. V lost 5 bases, J lost 0 bases, and 7 bases lay in between. This CDR3 comprises 14 residues. CDR1 and CDR2 from the germline V gene are MNHEY and SMNVEV (reference sequence). In DNA, the CDR3 is TGTGCCAGCAGTAAACAGTCAACTAATGAAAAACTGTTTTTT. Translating gives CASSKQSTNEKLFF.

Of note for this clonotype: At one end, the junction sequence differs from germline, possibly due to a read error. The gene calls are TRBV24-1 and TRBJ2-1, with 8 bases lining up with TRBD1. The length of the CDR3 is 14 residues. CDR1 is KGHDR, CDR2 SFDVKD, per germline. The CDR3 DNA sequence: TGTGCCACCAGTTTTCAGGGGGCCTACAATGAGCAGTCCTTC. As protein: CATSFQGAYNEQSF.

This chain links TRBV12-3 or TRBV12-4 with TRBJ1-4, with 7 bases aligning to TRBD1. The CDR3 length is 15 residues. After removal of 4 bases from V and 7 bases from J, the junction contained 9 bases not matched to a gene. CDR3 DNA: TGTGCCAGCAGTTACACGACAGGGCGGGGTGAAAAACTGTTTTTT. This gives the protein CASSYTTGRGEKLFF.

This clonotype has a handful of counts. This chain connects TRBV12-3 or TRBV12-4 to TRBJ1-2, with unresolved D. V shed 5 bases and J shed 4 bases, with 17 bases lying between them. This CDR3 comprises 15 residues. The CDR3 DNA sequence: TGTGCCAGCAGTCCCCGGCGGGAGATTGGCTATGGCTACACCTTC. Its protein is CASSPRREIGYGYTF.

The chain has TRBV20-1 and TRBJ2-7; no clear D gene. Germline V gene data show CDR1 as DFQATT and CDR2 as SNEGSKA (reference sequence). This CDR3 region has 14 residues. The ends were cut back, 3 bases at V and 5 bases at J, with 17 bases in the middle. The CDR3 DNA reads as TGCAGTGCTAGCCGCGGACGGCTCTTCGACGAGCAGTACTTC. Its translation: CSASRGRLFDEQYF.

This clonotype was recorded a few times. This chain links TRBV2 with TRBJ1-6, with D possibly being TRBD1 (5 bases). V was pared by 2 bases and J by 10 bases, with 15 bases between. CDR3 length equals 15 residues. Germline loops: CDR1 SNHLY, CDR2 FYNNEI. In nucleotides, the CDR3 is TGTGCCAGCAGTGAAAATGGACACTACAACTCACCCCTCCACTTT. As protein: CASSENGHYNSPLHF.

V usage is TRBV30 and J usage is TRBJ2-1, with D perhaps TRBD1 (6 bases). The CDR3 runs 14 residues. Germline V gives CDR1 GTSNPN, CDR2 SVGIG (reference sequence). The V end was cut by 5 bases, the J end by 4 bases, with 15 bases between. As DNA, the CDR3 is TGTGCCTGGGCCCGGGACACAGTATACAATGAGCAGTTCTTC. Translation gives CAWARDTVYNEQFF.

The chain couples TRBV6-5 to TRBJ2-1; perhaps TRBD2 as D (7 bases). The germline V gene has CDR1 MNHEY and CDR2 SVGAGI. Trimming took 0 bases from V and 10 from J, leaving 13 bases between them. This CDR3 has 14 amino acids. CDR3 sequence: CASSYSRGEGEQFF. The CDR3 DNA reads TGTGCCAGCAGTTACTCGAGGGGGGAGGGCGAGCAGTTCTTC.

The chain joins TRBV30 to TRBJ2-5; TRBD2 aligns across 10 bases. After removal of 4 bases from V and 5 bases from J, the junction contained 1 base not matched to a gene. CDR3 length equals 12 residues. CDR1 is GTSNPN and CDR2 is SVGIG in the germline V gene (reference sequence). The CDR3 protein is CAWTSGSETQYF. CDR3 bases: TGTGCCTGGACTAGCGGGAGTGAGACCCAGTACTTC.